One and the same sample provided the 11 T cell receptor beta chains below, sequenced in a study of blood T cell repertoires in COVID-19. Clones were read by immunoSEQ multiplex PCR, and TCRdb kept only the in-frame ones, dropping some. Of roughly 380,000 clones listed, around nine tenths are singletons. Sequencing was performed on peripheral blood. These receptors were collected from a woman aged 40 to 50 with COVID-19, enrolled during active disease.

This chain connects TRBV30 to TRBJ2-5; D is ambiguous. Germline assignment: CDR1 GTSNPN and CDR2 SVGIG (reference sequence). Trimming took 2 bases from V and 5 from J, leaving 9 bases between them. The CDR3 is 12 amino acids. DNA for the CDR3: TGTGCCTGGAGTCTTTCCGGGGAGACCCAGTACTTC. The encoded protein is CAWSLSGETQYF.

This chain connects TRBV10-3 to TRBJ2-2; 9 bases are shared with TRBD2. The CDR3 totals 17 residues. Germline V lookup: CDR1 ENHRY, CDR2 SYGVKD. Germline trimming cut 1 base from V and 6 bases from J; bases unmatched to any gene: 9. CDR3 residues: CAISEFYGGRASGELFF. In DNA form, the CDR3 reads TGTGCCATCAGTGAGTTTTACGGCGGGAGGGCTTCCGGGGAGCTGTTTTTT.

CDR3 nucleotides: TGTGCCAGCAGTCCGCCCGGGGGGTCCTACAATGAGCAGTTCTTC. The encoded protein is CASSPPGGSYNEQFF. V and J are TRBV27 and TRBJ2-1, with 7 bases fitting TRBD2. Germline values: CDR1 MNHEY, CDR2 SMNVEV (reference sequence). This CDR3 contains 15 residues. The V gene end was trimmed by 5 bases and the J gene end by 1 base; junction bases not matched to a gene: 5.

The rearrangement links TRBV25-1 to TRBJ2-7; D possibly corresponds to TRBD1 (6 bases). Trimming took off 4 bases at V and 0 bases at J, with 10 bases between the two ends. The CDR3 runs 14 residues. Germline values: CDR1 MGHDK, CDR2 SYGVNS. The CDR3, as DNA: TGTGCCAGCAGTGGAAGACAGGCCTCCTACGAGCAGTACTTC. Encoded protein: CASSGRQASYEQYF.

CDR3: CASSQVGTSGSEQYF. CDR3 coding DNA: TGCGCCAGCAGCCAAGTAGGGACTAGCGGGAGTGAGCAGTACTTC. The gene calls are TRBV4-3 and TRBJ2-7; 14 bases are a match to TRBD2. This CDR3 region has 15 residues. The germline CDR1 and CDR2 sequences are LGHNA and YSLEER. V lost 1 base and J lost 7; bases outside the gene matches: 3.

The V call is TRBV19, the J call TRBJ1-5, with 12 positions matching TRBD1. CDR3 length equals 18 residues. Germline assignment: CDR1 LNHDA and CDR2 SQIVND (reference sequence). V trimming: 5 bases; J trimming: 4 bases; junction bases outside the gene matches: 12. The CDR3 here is CASSPRAGTGGGNQPQHF. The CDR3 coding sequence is TGTGCCAGTAGTCCTCGAGCCGGGACAGGGGGCGGGAATCAGCCCCAGCATTTT.

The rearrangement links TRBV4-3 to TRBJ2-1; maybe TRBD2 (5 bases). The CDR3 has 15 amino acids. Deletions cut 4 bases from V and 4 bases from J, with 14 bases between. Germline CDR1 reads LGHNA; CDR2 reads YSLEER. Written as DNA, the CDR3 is TGCGCCAGCAGCCTTAGCGTGCCAGTATACAATGAGCAGTTCTTC. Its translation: CASSLSVPVYNEQFF.

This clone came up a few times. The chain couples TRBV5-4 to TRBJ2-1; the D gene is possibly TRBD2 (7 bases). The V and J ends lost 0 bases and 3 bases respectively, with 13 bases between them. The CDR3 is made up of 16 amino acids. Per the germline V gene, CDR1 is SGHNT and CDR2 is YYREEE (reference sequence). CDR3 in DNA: TGTGCCAGCAGCTTGGGGGGGGCTAGCGGCTACAATGAGCAGTTCTTC. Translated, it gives CASSLGGASGYNEQFF.

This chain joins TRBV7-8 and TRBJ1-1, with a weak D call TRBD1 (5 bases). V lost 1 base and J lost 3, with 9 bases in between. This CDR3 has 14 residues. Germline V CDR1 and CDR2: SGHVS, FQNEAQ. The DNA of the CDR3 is TGTGCCAGCAGCTTAGGGGGGGATCACACTGAAGCTTTCTTT. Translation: CASSLGGDHTEAFF.

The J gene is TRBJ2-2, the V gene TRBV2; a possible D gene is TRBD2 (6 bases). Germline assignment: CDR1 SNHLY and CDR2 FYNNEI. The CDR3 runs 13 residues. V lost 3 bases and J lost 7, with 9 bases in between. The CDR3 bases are TGTGCCAGCAGTGATCGGGGGATCGGGGAGCTGTTTTTT. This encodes CASSDRGIGELFF.

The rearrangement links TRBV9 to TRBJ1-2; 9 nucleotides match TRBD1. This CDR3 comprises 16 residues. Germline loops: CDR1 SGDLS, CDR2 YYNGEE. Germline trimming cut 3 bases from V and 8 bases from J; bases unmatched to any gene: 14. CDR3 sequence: CASSATGGTGLQGYTF. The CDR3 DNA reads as TGTGCCAGCAGCGCGACGGGAGGGACAGGGCTTCAAGGCTACACCTTC.